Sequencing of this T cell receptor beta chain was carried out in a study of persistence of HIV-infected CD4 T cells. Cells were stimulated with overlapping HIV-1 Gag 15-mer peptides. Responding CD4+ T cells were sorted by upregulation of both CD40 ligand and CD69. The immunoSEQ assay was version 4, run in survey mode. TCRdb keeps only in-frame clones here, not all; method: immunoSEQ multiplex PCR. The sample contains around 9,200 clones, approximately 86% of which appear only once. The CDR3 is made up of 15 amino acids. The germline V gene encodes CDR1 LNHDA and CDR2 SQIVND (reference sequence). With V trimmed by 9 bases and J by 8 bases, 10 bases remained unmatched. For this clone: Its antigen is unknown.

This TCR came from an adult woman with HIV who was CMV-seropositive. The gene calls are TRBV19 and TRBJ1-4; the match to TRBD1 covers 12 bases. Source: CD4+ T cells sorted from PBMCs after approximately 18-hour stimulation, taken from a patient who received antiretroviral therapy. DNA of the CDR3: TGTGCCAGGGTCCCTCGTGGGACAGGGGGCGAAAAACTGTTTTTT. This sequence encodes CARVPRGTGGEKLFF. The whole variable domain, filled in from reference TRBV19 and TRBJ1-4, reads DGGITQSPKYLFRKEGQNVTLSCEQNLNHDAMYWYRQDPGQGLRLIYYSQIVNDFQKGDIAEGYSVSREKKESFPLTVTSAQKNPTAFYLCARVPRGTGGEKLFFGSGTQLSVL.